A selection of T cell receptor beta chains follows, all from one sample in a study of T cells after yellow fever vaccination. TCRdb reanalysed the 5' RACE reads using MiXCR and keeps one entry per CDR3 protein. The sample shows 200,000 to 300,000 distinct CDR3 sequences, more than 3.5% of them seen only once. The input for sequencing was PBMCs, taken 15 days after the yellow fever booster vaccination. The receptors originated from a man younger than 30 who received the YFV17D yellow fever vaccine. Both conserved end residues are part of each CDR3. The D gene is left open where the match is weak. Size values are once, few and many counts, or a class for expanded clones, and some rows have none.

12,TRBV7-2,TRBJ2-1,.,many,TGTGCCAGCAGCTCCATCGGGACACAACAGTTCTTC,CASSSIGTQQFF
17,TRBV5-1,TRBJ2-1,.,many,TGCGCCAGCAGCTTACCCGCAACAGGGAGGGTTGTGAATGAGCAGTTCTTC,CASSLPATGRVVNEQFF
13,TRBV7-9,TRBJ1-5,.,many,TGTGCCAGCAGCTGGGCAGGGGTTCAGCCCCAGCATTTT,CASSWAGVQPQHF
16,TRBV7-9,TRBJ2-1,.,.,TGTGCCAGCAGCCCCCCCGTCGGGGTGCTCTGGGGTGAGCAGTTCTTC,CASSPPVGVLWGEQFF
11,TRBV7-2,TRBJ1-1,.,.,TGTGCCAGCAGCTTAAAGTCTGAAGCTTTCTTT,CASSLKSEAFF
12,TRBV6-5,TRBJ2-2,.,many,TGTGCCAGCAGTCAGGACGGAGCGGTCCTGTTTTTT,CASSQDGAVLFF
17,TRBV27,TRBJ2-1,.,many,TGTGCCAGCAGTCCTCAGACTTGGGGCGTCTCCTACAATGAGCAGTTCTTC,CASSPQTWGVSYNEQFF
15,TRBV19,TRBJ1-1,.,.,TGTGCCAGTAGTATGGGAACGCCGATGAACACTGAAGCTTTCTTT,CASSMGTPMNTEAFF
14,TRBV9,TRBJ1-2,.,.,TGTGCCAGCAGCGCACAGCAAACTAACTATGGCTACACCTTC,CASSAQQTNYGYTF
12,TRBV4-3,TRBJ2-3,.,many,TGCGCCAGCAGCCAAGTTGCAGATACGCAGTATTTT,CASSQVADTQYF
13,TRBV5-1,TRBJ2-3,.,many,TGCGCCAGCAGCTTTTTCACTTCAGATACGCAGTATTTT,CASSFFTSDTQYF
15,TRBV20-1,TRBJ2-1,.,many,TGCAGTGCTAGGGGGGTCAGGGGTAATGGAAATGAGCAGTTCTTC,CSARGVRGNGNEQFF
14,TRBV29-1,TRBJ2-3,.,many,TGCAGCGCAAACTCCGGAAGGGGGAGTGATACGCAGTATTTT,CSANSGRGSDTQYF
14,TRBV7-3,TRBJ2-6,.,many,TGTGCCAGCGGTTCGCCCGGTGGGGCCAACGTCCTGACTTTC,CASGSPGGANVLTF
17,TRBV15,TRBJ2-4,TRBD2,many,TGTGCCACCAGCAGAGATGCTAGCGGGGGGGCGAGAAACATTCAGTACTTC,CATSRDASGGARNIQYF
13,TRBV27,TRBJ2-2,.,.,TGTGCCAGCAGACTCTGGGGTACCGGGGAGCTGTTTTTT,CASRLWGTGELFF
15,TRBV4-1,TRBJ1-1,.,many,TGCGCCAGCAGCCAAACCGGGACACTGAACACTGAAGCTTTCTTT,CASSQTGTLNTEAFF